This T cell receptor delta chain was documented in a study of Vδ1+ human thymocytes. This clone appeared a few times. Its antigen is currently unknown. Study-wide results and limits: Thymic TRG and TRD repertoires appeared highly polyclonal. Unlike peripheral blood Vdelta1+ controls, thymic delta-chain sequences included 15% to 25% Vdelta2 and few Vdelta3.

RNA was extracted from the cells and then reverse transcribed. Pooled V-gene forward primers with one constant-region reverse primer generated the CDR3 amplicons by multiplex PCR. TCRdb reanalysed the multiplex PCR reads via CATT. The table records under 85,000 delta-chain clones, approximately 34% of them present only once. V shed 3 bases, J shed 0 bases, and the junction held 12 bases outside the gene matches. The CDR3 has 19 amino acids. CDR1 and CDR2 from the germline V gene are GEAIGNYY and EKD. The chain joins TRDV2 to TRDJ1; TRDD3 aligns across 13 bases. Sequencing used Vdelta1+ gamma-delta thymocytes from the thymus. Subset defined: FACS-sorted CD3+ TCRalphabeta- TCRVdelta1+ TCRVdelta2- thymocytes. This receptor was obtained from a boy under three years old who had congenital heart surgery. The CDR3 sequence: CACDCVLGDTRFYTDKLIF. For the CDR3, the DNA is TGTGCCTGTGACTGCGTACTGGGGGATACGCGGTTTTACACCGATAAACTCATCTTT.